Reported below is one TCR beta chain. This entry belongs to a study of cytomegalovirus exposure and HLA in healthy donors. Looked up from germline, CDR1 is SGHDN and CDR2 is FVKESK. This CDR3 contains 16 residues. J gave up 3 bases and V 4 bases, and 7 bases lay outside the gene matches. Repertoires were generated with immunoSEQ multiplex PCR, while TCRdb's copy carries only in-frame clones and drops some. The data contain over 45,000 clones, about 88% of them singletons. The sample taken for sequencing was PBMCs. The J gene is TRBJ2-1, the V gene TRBV14, with 9 bases fitting TRBD2. This sequence was found in a man between 18 and 35 years old in good health and CMV-seronegative. The CDR3 nucleotides are TGTGCCAGCAGCCCTGTAGCGGGAGAGATCTACAATGAGCAGTTCTTC. Translation gives CASSPVAGEIYNEQFF.